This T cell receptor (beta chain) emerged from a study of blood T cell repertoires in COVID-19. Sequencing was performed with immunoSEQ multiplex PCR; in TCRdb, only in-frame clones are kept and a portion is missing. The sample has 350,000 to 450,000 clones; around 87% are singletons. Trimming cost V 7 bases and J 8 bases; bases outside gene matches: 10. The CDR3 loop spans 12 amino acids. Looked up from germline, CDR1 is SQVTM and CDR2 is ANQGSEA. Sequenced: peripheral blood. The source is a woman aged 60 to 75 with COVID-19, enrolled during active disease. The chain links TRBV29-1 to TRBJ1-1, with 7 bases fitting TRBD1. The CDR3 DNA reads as TGCAGCGGACGGGACAGCAGTATAGAAGCTTTCTTT. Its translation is CSGRDSSIEAFF.